This T cell receptor (beta chain) was documented in a study of cytomegalovirus exposure and HLA in healthy donors. In the study overall: T cells numbering approximately 170 million yielded roughly 120 million unique TCR beta sequences in an earlier analysis. Study-wide results and caveats: Common viral pathogens seemed to be connected with several of the most significant clusters, according to a later analysis. A missense variant in DCLRE1C was later tied to TCR beta V- and J-gene trimming. Other equally common chains were less clonally expanded than HLA-associated TCR beta chains, a later analysis showed.

With respect to this clone: Its antigen is not identified.

With 60 Vbeta and 13 Jbeta primers, the PCR was carried out. Assay: immunoSEQ multiplex PCR; the TCRdb copy retains only in-frame clones and omits some. The table lists 140,000 or so clones, around 78% of them singletons. The V gene's germline CDR1 is MNHEY and CDR2 SVGAGI. This CDR3 comprises 13 residues. Germline trimming cut 5 bases from V and 4 bases from J; bases unmatched to any gene: 2. Sequencing used PBMCs. The receptor was derived from a woman under 30 in good health and CMV-seropositive. The chain joins TRBV6-5 to TRBJ1-3, with TRBD1 matching 7 bases. The CDR3 loop reads CASSKQGGNTIYF. Written as DNA, the CDR3 is TGTGCCAGCAGTAAACAGGGGGGAAACACCATATATTTT.